This T cell receptor beta chain comes out of a study of CD8+ T cells in alopecia areata. Study-level results: It was less clear whether patients shared TCRs than it was in mice, possibly because of HLA.

The sequencing template was cDNA reverse transcribed from extracted RNA. The method was immunoSEQ multiplex PCR; TCRdb's version includes in-frame clones alone and lacks a portion of them. This table holds under 250,000 clones, 56% found once. The CDR3 contains 14 residues. Trimming removed 5 bases from V and 1 base from J, with 11 bases in between. Germline V gene lookup returns CDR1 MGHDK and CDR2 SYGVNS. On this clone itself: Its antigen remains unknown.

The sequenced sample consisted of CD8+ T cells sorted from blood. The receptor comes from a human donor in good health. This chain connects TRBV25-1 to TRBJ2-5; D gene uncertain. CDR3: CASSTYSLQETQYF. CDR3 coding DNA: TGTGCCAGCAGTACCTACTCGCTCCAAGAGACCCAGTACTTC.